This TCR beta chain stems from a study of T cells after yellow fever vaccination. The study, taken as a whole, reports: On re-exposure, the response was weaker but peaked faster, at day 5 versus 15.

TCRdb ran MiXCR on the 5' RACE reads and lists one entry per CDR3 protein. The sample includes hundreds of thousands of distinct CDR3 sequences, more than 8.5% of them seen just once. Details on this clonotype: The antigen remains undetermined.

The CDR3 has 15 amino acids. Trimming shortened V by 0 bases and J by 6 bases, and 14 bases separated the two germline ends. Germline CDR1 LGHNA, CDR2 YSLEER. The sequences come from PBMCs, collected on the day of the first yellow fever vaccination. The chain combines TRBV4-3 with TRBJ1-2; maybe TRBD1 (5 bases). The receptor was derived from a man aged 18-30 years who received the YFV17D yellow fever vaccine. The CDR3: CASSQDRDPLNGYTF. The CDR3 DNA sequence: TGCGCCAGCAGCCAAGATAGGGACCCTTTAAATGGCTACACCTTC.